Listed here are 13 T cell receptor beta chains from one sample, sequenced in a study of shared clonotypes between healthy human individuals. The data were produced by immunoSEQ multiplex PCR, yet TCRdb's version contains in-frame clones alone and is incomplete. The data contain hundreds of thousands of clones, around 96% of them singletons. Naive CD8 isolation took CD45RO-negative cells positively selected for CCR7 and excluded terminally differentiated effector memory CD45RA+ cells. Material for sequencing was naive CD8+ T cells sorted from blood. The receptors were gathered from a woman younger than 45 in good health.

The chain joins TRBV19 to TRBJ1-1; 8 bases agree with TRBD1. V gave up 5 bases and J gave up 1 base; unmatched junction bases: 9. The CDR3 consists of 16 residues. Germline V CDR1 and CDR2: LNHDA, SQIVND (reference sequence). The DNA of the CDR3 is TGTGCCAGTAGTGCCGACCGGGACAGGAAGAACACTGAAGCTTTCTTT. Encoded protein: CASSADRDRKNTEAFF.

The chain combines TRBV5-1 with TRBJ2-1; a weak D match, TRBD2 (6 bases). The germline V gene has CDR1 SGHRS and CDR2 YFSETQ. This CDR3 region has 14 residues. Trimming took off 2 bases at V and 7 bases at J, with 13 bases between the two ends. The DNA for the CDR3 is TGCGCCAGCAGCTTCGGGAGTACGGGGAATGAGCAGTTCTTC. This codes for CASSFGSTGNEQFF.

In DNA, the CDR3 is TGTGCCAGCAGCTTCCGTCTACAGGGATCTTACGAGCAGTACTTC. Protein: CASSFRLQGSYEQYF. The chain uses TRBV13 and TRBJ2-7; perhaps TRBD1 as D (6 bases). The germline gives CDR1 PRHDT, CDR2 FYEKMQ (reference sequence). V lost 3 bases, J lost 4 bases, and 16 bases lay in between. This CDR3 has 15 amino acids.

The rearrangement uses TRBV30 and TRBJ2-3; D possibly corresponds to TRBD2 (6 bases). There are 15 residues in the CDR3. Trimming shortened V by 8 bases and J by 4 bases, and 22 bases separated the two germline ends. Germline CDR1 is GTSNPN and CDR2 is SVGIG (reference sequence). For the CDR3, the DNA is TGTGCCGGGTTAGCGGTCCCCACCCAAGCAGATACGCAGTATTTT. Translated: CAGLAVPTQADTQYF.

The chain couples TRBV6-5 to TRBJ2-5, with TRBD2 matching 9 bases. There are 14 residues in the CDR3. V dropped 6 bases and J dropped 3; count of bases not matched to a gene: 5. Looked up from germline, CDR1 is MNHEY and CDR2 is SVGAGI. The CDR3 region is CASSETSGKETQYF. CDR3 bases: TGTGCCAGCAGCGAGACTAGCGGAAAAGAGACCCAGTACTTC.

To note about this clone: Different DNA sequences within this sample yield the same CDR3. This chain joins TRBV27 and TRBJ2-7; 11 bases are a match to TRBD2. The CDR3 runs to 15 residues. Germline V gene sequence: CDR1 MNHEY, CDR2 SMNVEV (reference sequence). V shed 4 bases and J 2 bases; nucleotides not matched to a gene: 4. The CDR3 DNA sequence: TGTGCCAGCAGTTCGGGGACTAGCGGAACCTACGAGCAGTACTTC. Protein: CASSSGTSGTYEQYF.

The CDR3 region is CASSLRTSGRARSYNEQFF. CDR3 in DNA: TGTGCCAGCAGCCTCCGGACTAGCGGGAGGGCCAGGTCCTACAATGAGCAGTTCTTC. J is TRBJ2-1 and V is TRBV7-6, with 15 bases lining up with TRBD2. CDR1 and CDR2 from the germline V gene are SGHVS and FNYEAQ. V lost 5 bases to trimming and J lost 1 base; unmatched junction nucleotides: 9. This CDR3 contains 19 residues.

The V gene is TRBV29-1, the J gene TRBJ2-3, with TRBD1 matching over 8 bases. Germline CDR1 is SQVTM and CDR2 is ANQGSEA. Trimming removed 1 base from V and 0 bases from J; junction bases left unmatched: 6. The CDR3 totals 16 residues. CDR3 sequence: CSVEGVRQGSTDTQYF. CDR3 nucleotides: TGCAGCGTTGAAGGGGTCAGACAGGGGAGCACAGATACGCAGTATTTT.

V is TRBV13 and J is TRBJ2-2; 12 nucleotides agree with TRBD2. Germline CDR1 is PRHDT and CDR2 is FYEKMQ (reference sequence). This CDR3 region has 16 residues. The J segment lost 6 bases and the V segment lost 3 bases, leaving 5 bases of the junction unmatched. CDR3 in DNA: TGTGCCAGCAGCTTCTCACTAGCGGGAGGCCCCGGGGAGCTGTTTTTT. Residues: CASSFSLAGGPGELFF.

The chain links TRBV2 to TRBJ1-1; 7 bases fit TRBD1. Germline V CDR1 and CDR2: SNHLY, FYNNEI. After removal of 3 bases from V and 5 bases from J, the junction contained 6 bases not matched to a gene. The CDR3 spans 14 residues. This chain's CDR3 is CASSDHRGGTEAFF. The CDR3 nucleotides are TGTGCCAGCAGTGACCACAGGGGAGGGACTGAAGCTTTCTTT.

V gene TRBV27 combines with J gene TRBJ1-1, with D unclear. Between the trimmed V and J ends, which lost 6 bases and 3 bases, there was a span of 17 bases. The germline gives CDR1 MNHEY, CDR2 SMNVEV (reference sequence). The CDR3 runs 15 residues. The CDR3 is CASRISPTADTEAFF. The DNA of the CDR3 is TGTGCCAGCAGGATCTCCCCCACTGCGGACACTGAAGCTTTCTTT.

This chain uses TRBV5-5 with TRBJ2-7; a weak D match, TRBD1 (6 bases). Trimming pared 2 bases from V and 3 bases from J, leaving 18 bases between. Germline values: CDR1 SGHKS, CDR2 YYEKEE (reference sequence). The CDR3 loop spans 16 amino acids. The chain's CDR3 is CASSLVLQGRNYEQYF. The CDR3 region has the DNA TGTGCCAGCAGCTTAGTCCTACAGGGAAGAAACTACGAGCAGTACTTC.

The chain carries TRBV27 and TRBJ2-1; no firm D call. The V end was cut by 2 bases, the J end by 6 bases, with 11 bases between. CDR1 is MNHEY and CDR2 is SMNVEV in the germline V gene (reference sequence). The CDR3 totals 14 residues. The CDR3 nucleotides are TGTGCCAGCAGTTTAGGTTTAGGAGTCAATGAGCAGTTCTTC. This sequence encodes CASSLGLGVNEQFF.